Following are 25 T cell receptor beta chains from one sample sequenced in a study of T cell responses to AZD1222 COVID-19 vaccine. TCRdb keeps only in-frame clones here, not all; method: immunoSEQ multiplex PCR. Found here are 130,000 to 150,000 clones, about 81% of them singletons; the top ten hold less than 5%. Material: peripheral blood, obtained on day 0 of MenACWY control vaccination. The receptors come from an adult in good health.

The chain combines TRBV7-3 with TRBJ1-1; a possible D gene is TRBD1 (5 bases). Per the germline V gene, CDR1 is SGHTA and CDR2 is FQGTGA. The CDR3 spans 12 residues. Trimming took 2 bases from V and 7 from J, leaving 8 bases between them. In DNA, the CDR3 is TGTGCCAGCAGCTTACTAGGGGATGAAGCTTTCTTT. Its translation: CASSLLGDEAFF. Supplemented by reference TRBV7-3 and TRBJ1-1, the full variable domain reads GAGVSQTPSNKVTEKGKYVELRCDPISGHTALYWYRQSLGQGPEFLIYFQGTGAADDSGLPNDRFFAVRPEGSVSTLKIQRTERGDSAVYLCASSLLGDEAFFGQGTRLTVV.

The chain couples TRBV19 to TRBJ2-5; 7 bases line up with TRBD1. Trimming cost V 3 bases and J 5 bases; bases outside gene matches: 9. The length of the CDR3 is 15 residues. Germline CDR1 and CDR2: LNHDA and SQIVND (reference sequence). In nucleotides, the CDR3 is TGTGCCAGTAGTATCGGACAGGTGGGCGTGGAGACCCAGTACTTC. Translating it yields CASSIGQVGVETQYF.

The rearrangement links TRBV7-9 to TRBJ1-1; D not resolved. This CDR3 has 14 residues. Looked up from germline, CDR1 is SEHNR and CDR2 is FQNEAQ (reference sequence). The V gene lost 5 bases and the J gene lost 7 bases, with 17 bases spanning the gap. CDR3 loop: CASSPRGGSDEAFF. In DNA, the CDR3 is TGTGCCAGCAGCCCCCGAGGCGGGTCTGATGAAGCTTTCTTT.

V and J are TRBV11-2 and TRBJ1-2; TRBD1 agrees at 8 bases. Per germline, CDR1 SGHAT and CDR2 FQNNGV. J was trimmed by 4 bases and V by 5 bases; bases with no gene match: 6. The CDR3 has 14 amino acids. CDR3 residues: CASSAIGTGYGYTF. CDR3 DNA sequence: TGTGCCAGCAGCGCCATCGGGACAGGCTATGGCTACACCTTC.

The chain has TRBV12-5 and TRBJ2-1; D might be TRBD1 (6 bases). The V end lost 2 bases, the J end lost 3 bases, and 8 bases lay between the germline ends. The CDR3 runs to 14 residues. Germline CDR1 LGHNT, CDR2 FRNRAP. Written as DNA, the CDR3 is TGTGCTAGTGGTTTGAGGGACATCTACAATGAGCAGTTCTTC. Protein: CASGLRDIYNEQFF.

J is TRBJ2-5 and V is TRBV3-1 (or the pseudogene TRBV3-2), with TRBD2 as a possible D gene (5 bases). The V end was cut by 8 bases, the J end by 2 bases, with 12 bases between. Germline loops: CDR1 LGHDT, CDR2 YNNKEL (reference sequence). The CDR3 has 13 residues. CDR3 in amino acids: CASRRAAQETQYF. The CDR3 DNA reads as TGTGCCAGCCGGCGGGCGGCTCAAGAGACCCAGTACTTC.

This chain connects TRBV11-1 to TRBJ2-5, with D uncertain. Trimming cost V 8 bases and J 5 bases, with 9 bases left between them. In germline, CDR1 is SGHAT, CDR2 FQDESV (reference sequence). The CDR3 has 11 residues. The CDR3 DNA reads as TGTGCCAGCGGGATCGGGGAGACCCAGTACTTC. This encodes CASGIGETQYF. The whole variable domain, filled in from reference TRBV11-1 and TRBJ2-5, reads EAEVAQSPRYKITEKSQAVAFWCDPISGHATLYWYRQILGQGPELLVQFQDESVVDDSQLPKDRFSAERLKGVDSTLKIQPAELGDSAMYLCASGIGETQYFGPGTRLLVL.

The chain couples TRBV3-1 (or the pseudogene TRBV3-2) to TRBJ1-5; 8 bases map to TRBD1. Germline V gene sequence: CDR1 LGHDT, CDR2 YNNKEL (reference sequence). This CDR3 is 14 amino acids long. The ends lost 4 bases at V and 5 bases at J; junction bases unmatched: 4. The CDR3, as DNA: TGTGCCAGCAGCCGCTACAGGGGGGATCAGCCCCAGCATTTT. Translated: CASSRYRGDQPQHF.

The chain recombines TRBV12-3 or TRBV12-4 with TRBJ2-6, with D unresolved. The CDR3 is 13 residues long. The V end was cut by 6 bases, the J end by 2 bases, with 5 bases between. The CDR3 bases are TGTGCCAGCAGACGAGCTGGGGCCAACGTCCTGACTTTC. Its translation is CASRRAGANVLTF.

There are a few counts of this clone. CDR3 DNA: TGTGCCAGTAGTATGCTGCCAGGGGGACGGACTGAAGCTTTCTTT. Protein product: CASSMLPGGRTEAFF. This chain connects TRBV19 to TRBJ1-1, with 7 bases fitting TRBD1. Germline V CDR1 and CDR2: LNHDA, SQIVND (reference sequence). This CDR3 is 15 amino acids long. The trim removed 3 bases at V and 5 bases at J, leaving 9 bases unmatched.

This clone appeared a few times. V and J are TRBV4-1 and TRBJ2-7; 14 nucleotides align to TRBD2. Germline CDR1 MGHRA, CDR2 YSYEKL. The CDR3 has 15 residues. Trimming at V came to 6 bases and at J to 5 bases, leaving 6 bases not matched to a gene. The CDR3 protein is CASSPGLAGENEQYF. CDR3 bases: TGCGCCAGCAGTCCGGGACTAGCGGGGGAGAACGAGCAGTACTTC.

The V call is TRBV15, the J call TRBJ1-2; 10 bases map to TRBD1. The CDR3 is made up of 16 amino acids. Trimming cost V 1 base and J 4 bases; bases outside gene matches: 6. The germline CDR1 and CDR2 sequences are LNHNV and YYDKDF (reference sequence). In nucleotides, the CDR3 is TGTGCCACCAGCAGAGGCAGGGGGACAGGGGTCTATGGCTACACCTTC. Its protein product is CATSRGRGTGVYGYTF.

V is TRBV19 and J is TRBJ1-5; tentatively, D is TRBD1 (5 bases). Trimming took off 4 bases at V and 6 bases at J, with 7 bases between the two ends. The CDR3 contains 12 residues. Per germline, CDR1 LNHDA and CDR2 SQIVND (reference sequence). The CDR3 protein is CASSTGFQPQHF. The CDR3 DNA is TGTGCCAGTAGTACAGGGTTTCAGCCCCAGCATTTT. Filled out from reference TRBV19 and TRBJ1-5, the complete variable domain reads DGGITQSPKYLFRKEGQNVTLSCEQNLNHDAMYWYRQDPGQGLRLIYYSQIVNDFQKGDIAEGYSVSREKKESFPLTVTSAQKNPTAFYLCASSTGFQPQHFGDGTRLSIL.

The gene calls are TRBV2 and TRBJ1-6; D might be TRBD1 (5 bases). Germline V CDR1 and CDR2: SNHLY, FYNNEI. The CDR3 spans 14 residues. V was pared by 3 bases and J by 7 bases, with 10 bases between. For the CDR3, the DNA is TGTGCCAGCAGTGACGGGACGGCCAATTCACCCCTCCACTTT. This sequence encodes CASSDGTANSPLHF. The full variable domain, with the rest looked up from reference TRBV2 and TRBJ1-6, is EPEVTQTPSHQVTQMGQEVILRCVPISNHLYFYWYRQILGQKVEFLVSFYNNEISEKSEIFDDQFSVERPDGSNFTLKIRSTKLEDSAMYFCASSDGTANSPLHFGNGTRLTVT.

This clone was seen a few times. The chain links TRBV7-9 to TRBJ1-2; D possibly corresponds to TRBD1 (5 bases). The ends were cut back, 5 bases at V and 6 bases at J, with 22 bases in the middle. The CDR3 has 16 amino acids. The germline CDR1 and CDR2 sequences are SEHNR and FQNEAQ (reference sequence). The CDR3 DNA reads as TGTGCCAGCAGCCCAAGCGGGCAGGGTTTTTTGCATGGCTACACCTTC. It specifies CASSPSGQGFLHGYTF.

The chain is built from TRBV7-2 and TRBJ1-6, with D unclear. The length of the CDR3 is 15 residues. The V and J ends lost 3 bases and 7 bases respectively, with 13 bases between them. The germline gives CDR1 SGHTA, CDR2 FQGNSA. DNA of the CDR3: TGTGCCAGCAGCTTCAACGGACCGCTAAATTCACCCCTCCACTTT. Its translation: CASSFNGPLNSPLHF.

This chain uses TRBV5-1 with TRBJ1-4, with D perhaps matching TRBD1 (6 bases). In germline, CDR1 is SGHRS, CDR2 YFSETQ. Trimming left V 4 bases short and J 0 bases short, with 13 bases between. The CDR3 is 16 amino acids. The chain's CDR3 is CASSRMTGATNEKLFF. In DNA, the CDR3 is TGCGCCAGCAGCCGCATGACAGGAGCAACTAATGAAAAACTGTTTTTT. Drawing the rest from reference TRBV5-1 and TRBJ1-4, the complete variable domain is KAGVTQTPRYLIKTRGQQVTLSCSPISGHRSVSWYQQTPGQGLQFLFEYFSETQRNKGNFPGRFSGRQFSNSRSEMNVSTLELGDSALYLCASSRMTGATNEKLFFGSGTQLSVL.

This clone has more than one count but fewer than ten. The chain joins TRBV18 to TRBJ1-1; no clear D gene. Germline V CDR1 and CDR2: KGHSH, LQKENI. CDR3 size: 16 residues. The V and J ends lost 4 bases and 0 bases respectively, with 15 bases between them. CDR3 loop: CASSHSTQKMNTEAFF. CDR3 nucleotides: TGTGCCAGCTCACATTCTACACAGAAAATGAACACTGAAGCTTTCTTT.

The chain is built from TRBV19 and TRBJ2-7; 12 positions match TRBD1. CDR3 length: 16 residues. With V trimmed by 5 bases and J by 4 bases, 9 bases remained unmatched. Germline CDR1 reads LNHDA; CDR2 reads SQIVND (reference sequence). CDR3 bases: TGTGCCAGTAGTCCAGGGACAGGGGGCGCAATGTACGAGCAGTACTTC. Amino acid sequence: CASSPGTGGAMYEQYF.

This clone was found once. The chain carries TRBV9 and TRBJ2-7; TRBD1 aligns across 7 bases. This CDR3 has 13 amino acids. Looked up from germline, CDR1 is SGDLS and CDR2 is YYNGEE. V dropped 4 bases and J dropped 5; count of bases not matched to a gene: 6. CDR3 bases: TGTGCCAGCAGCCCCGGGACAGCTAACGAGCAGTACTTC. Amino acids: CASSPGTANEQYF.

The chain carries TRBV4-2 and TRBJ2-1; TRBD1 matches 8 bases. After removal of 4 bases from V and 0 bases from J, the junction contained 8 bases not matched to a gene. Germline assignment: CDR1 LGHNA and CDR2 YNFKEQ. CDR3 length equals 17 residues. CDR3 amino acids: CASSRPGQGDSYNEQFF. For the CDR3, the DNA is TGTGCCAGCAGCCGACCAGGACAGGGCGACTCCTACAATGAGCAGTTCTTC.

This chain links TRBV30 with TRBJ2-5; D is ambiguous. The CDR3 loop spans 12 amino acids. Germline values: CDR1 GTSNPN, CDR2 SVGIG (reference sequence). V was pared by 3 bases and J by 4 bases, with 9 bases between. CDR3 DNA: TGTGCCTGGAGGCCCGCTGGAGAGACCCAGTACTTC. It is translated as CAWRPAGETQYF.

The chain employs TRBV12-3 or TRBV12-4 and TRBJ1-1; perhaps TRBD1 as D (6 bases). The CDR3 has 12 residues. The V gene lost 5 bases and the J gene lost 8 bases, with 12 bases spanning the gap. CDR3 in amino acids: CASSIHRAEAFF. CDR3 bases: TGTGCCAGCAGTATCCACAGGGCCGAAGCTTTCTTT.

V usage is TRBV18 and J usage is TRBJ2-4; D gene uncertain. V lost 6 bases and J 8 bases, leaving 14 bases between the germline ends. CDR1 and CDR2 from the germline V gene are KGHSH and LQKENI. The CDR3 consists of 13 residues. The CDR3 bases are TGTGCCAGCTCCTCCCTATCCCATGACATTCAGTACTTC. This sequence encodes CASSSLSHDIQYF.

The CDR3 loop is CASSQGVGSPLHF. In DNA, the CDR3 is TGTGCCAGCTCACAGGGGGTAGGTTCACCCCTCCACTTT. The chain carries TRBV18 and TRBJ1-6, with D possibly matching TRBD1 (6 bases). Germline CDR1 reads KGHSH; CDR2 reads LQKENI. V lost 4 bases, J lost 9 bases, and 10 bases lay in between. CDR3 size: 13 residues.